The entry below describes one T cell receptor beta chain. Germline and junction disagree at one end, which may indicate a read error. The PCR contained 60 Vbeta and 13 Jbeta primers. Using immunoSEQ multiplex PCR, the repertoire was profiled, and TCRdb retains in-frame clones only, with some absent. The sample gives about 130,000 clones, more than 65% of which show up once; approximately 4% is in the top ten. This specimen comes from a study of cytomegalovirus exposure and HLA in healthy donors. Germline V gene data show CDR1 as ENHRY and CDR2 as SYGVKD. CDR3 length equals 12 residues. This sequence joins TRBV10-3 and TRBJ1-2, with TRBD1 matching 10 bases. The sequence came from a man between 18 and 35 years old in good health and CMV-seropositive. The specimen sequenced was PBMCs. CDR3 loop: CAIGGTGVGYAF. Written as DNA, the CDR3 is TGTGCCATCGGGGGGACAGGGGTTGGCTACGCCTTC.